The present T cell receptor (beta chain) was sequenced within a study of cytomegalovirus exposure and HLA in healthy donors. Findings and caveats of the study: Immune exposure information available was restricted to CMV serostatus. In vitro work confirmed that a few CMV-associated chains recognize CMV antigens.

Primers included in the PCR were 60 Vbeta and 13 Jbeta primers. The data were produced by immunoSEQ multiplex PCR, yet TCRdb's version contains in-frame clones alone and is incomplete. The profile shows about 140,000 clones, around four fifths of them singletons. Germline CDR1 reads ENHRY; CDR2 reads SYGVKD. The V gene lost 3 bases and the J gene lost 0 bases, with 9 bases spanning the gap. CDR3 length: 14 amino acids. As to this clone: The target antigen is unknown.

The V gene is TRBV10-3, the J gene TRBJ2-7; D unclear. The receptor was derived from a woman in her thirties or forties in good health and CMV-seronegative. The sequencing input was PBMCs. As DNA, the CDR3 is TGTGCCATCAGTGATGTAAACAGCTCCTACGAGCAGTACTTC. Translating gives CAISDVNSSYEQYF.